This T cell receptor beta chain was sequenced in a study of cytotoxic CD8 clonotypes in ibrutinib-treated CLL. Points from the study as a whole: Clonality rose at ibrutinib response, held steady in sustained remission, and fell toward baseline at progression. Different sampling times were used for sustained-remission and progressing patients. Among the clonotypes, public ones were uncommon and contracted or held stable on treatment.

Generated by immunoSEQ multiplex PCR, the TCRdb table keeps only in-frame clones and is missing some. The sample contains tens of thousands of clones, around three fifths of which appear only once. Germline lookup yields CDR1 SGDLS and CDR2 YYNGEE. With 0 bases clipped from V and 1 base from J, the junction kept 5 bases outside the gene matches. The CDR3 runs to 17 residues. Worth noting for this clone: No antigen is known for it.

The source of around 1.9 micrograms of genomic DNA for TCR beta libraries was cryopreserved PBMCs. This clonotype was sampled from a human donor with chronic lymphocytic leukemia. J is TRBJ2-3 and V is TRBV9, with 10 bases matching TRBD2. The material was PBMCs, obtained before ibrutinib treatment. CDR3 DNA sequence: TGTGCCAGCAGCGTAGACTCTAGCGGGGGTGGCACAGATACGCAGTATTTT. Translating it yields CASSVDSSGGGTDTQYF.